The rows below give T cell receptor beta chains drawn from one sample of a study of cytomegalovirus exposure and HLA in healthy donors. Clones were sequenced by immunoSEQ multiplex PCR, and TCRdb holds only the in-frame ones, with some missing. The sample includes tens of thousands of clones, around 85% of them seen just once. The material sequenced was PBMCs. Source of these receptors: a girl aged 2-10 years in good health and CMV-seropositive. Each CDR3 is given with its conserved first and last residue. A D gene is named only where the DNA matches it firmly. Clone size, where shown, is once, few, many, or a class for clones that have expanded.

clone_size	d_call	v_call	j_call	cdr3_aa
-	TRBD1	TRBV4-3	TRBJ2-2	CASSHPGQASNTGELFF
few	TRBD1	TRBV30	TRBJ1-2	CAWSAGQLNHYGYTF
-	-	TRBV28	TRBJ2-2	CASSSPGQNTGELFF
-	TRBD2	TRBV30	TRBJ2-7	CACLPGLGPYEQYF
-	TRBD2	TRBV10-1	TRBJ2-5	CASSEGLISGHGEETQYF
few	-	TRBV19	TRBJ2-7	CASSIVPESYEQYF
-	TRBD1	TRBV7-3	TRBJ1-1	CASSLQGATEAFF
-	TRBD2	TRBV5-4	TRBJ2-1	CASSGTSGRVYNEQFF
-	-	TRBV6-5	TRBJ1-2	CASSYSIDTSYGHTF
-	TRBD1	TRBV6-5	TRBJ2-2	CASRPGQGGELFF
-	TRBD1	TRBV6-5	TRBJ2-7	CASSPGTGSYEQYF
once	-	TRBV18	TRBJ1-5	CASSPADYSNQPQHF
-	-	TRBV30	TRBJ1-1	CAWSVRGGLRLEAFF
-	-	TRBV6-5	TRBJ2-2	CASENRGGNTGELFF
-	TRBD2	TRBV7-3	TRBJ2-1	CASSSEGGRAYYNEQFF
-	-	TRBV6-1	TRBJ2-1	CASSERAQGNEQFF
many	-	TRBV25-1	TRBJ2-1	CASSEQGYNEQFF
few	-	TRBV6-5	TRBJ2-7	CASTSYVDLAEQYF
-	-	TRBV5-1	TRBJ1-2	CASSQGYGYTF
-	TRBD1	TRBV6-5	TRBJ1-5	CASSSGTGPQPQHF
-	-	TRBV19	TRBJ2-7	CASSIAQLAGEQYF
-	TRBD2	TRBV27	TRBJ2-7	CASSYSGRAYEQYF
-	-	TRBV10-2	TRBJ2-2	CASIPGPGELFF